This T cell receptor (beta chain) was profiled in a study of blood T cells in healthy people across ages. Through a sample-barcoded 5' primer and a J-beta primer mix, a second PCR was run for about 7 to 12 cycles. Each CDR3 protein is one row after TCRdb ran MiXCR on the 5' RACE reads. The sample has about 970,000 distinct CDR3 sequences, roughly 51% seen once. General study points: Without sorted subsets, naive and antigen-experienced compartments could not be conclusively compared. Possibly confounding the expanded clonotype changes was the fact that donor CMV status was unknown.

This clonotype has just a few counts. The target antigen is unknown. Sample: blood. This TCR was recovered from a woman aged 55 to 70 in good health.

CDR3: CASSQGGVETQYF. The CDR3 DNA sequence: TGTGCCAGCAGTCAGGGGGGAGTGGAGACCCAGTACTTC. J is TRBJ2-5 and V is TRBV7-2; tentative D call: TRBD1 (7 bases). This CDR3 spans 13 amino acids. Germline V gene lookup returns CDR1 SGHTA and CDR2 FQGNSA. Between the trimmed V and J ends, which lost 6 bases and 5 bases, there was a span of 13 bases.